These 7 T cell receptor beta chains were all obtained from the same sample, sequenced in a study of PD-1 blockade in classical Hodgkin lymphoma. Clones were read by immunoSEQ multiplex PCR, and TCRdb kept only the in-frame ones, dropping some. Counted here are approximately 17,000 clones, approximately 92% occurring once; the ten biggest clones make up 6.9%. Noted time point: newly diagnosed, previously untreated cHL patient sample. The sample comprised peripheral blood mononuclear cells (PBMCs). These receptors originate from a human donor with classical Hodgkin lymphoma.

This clone was recorded only once. The chain couples TRBV9 to TRBJ2-1; 11 bases line up with TRBD2. After removal of 0 bases from V and 4 bases from J, the junction contained 6 bases not matched to a gene. Germline V CDR1 and CDR2: SGDLS, YYNGEE. The CDR3 is 17 residues long. As DNA, the CDR3 is TGTGCCAGCAGCGTAGGCCTGGGACTAGCGGATTACAATGAGCAGTTCTTC. Translating gives CASSVGLGLADYNEQFF.

The chain joins TRBV25-1 to TRBJ2-5; 10 bases map to TRBD2. Germline assignment: CDR1 MGHDK and CDR2 SYGVNS. V lost 2 bases, J lost 4 bases, and 1 base stayed unmatched. This CDR3 contains 14 residues. As DNA, the CDR3 is TGTGCCAGCAGTGAAGAGCGGGAGGGAGAGACCCAGTACTTC. Translating gives CASSEEREGETQYF.

The chain links TRBV28 to TRBJ1-1; 10 nucleotides align to TRBD1. Losses at the gene ends were 10 bases for V and 10 bases for J; bases not matched to a gene: 12. The CDR3 has 13 residues. Germline loops: CDR1 MDHEN, CDR2 SYDVKM. The CDR3 reads CAIEGGDRGRAFF. CDR3 nucleotides: TGTGCCATCGAGGGAGGGGACAGGGGACGAGCTTTCTTT.

The CDR3 sequence is CASSLDSRGTDTQYF. CDR3 DNA sequence: TGTGCCAGCAGCTTAGATTCTCGGGGCACAGATACGCAGTATTTT. This chain uses TRBV11-2 with TRBJ2-3; D gene uncertain. Germline-derived CDR1 and CDR2 are SGHAT and FQNNGV. This CDR3 region has 15 residues. V lost 0 bases to trimming and J lost 1 base, with 8 bases between them.

V usage is TRBV6-5 and J usage is TRBJ1-4, with D uncertain. Trimming shortened V by 5 bases and J by 8 bases, and 15 bases separated the two germline ends. Germline CDR1 MNHEY, CDR2 SVGAGI. The length of the CDR3 is 14 residues. CDR3 region: CASSPSWGEEKLFF. Written as DNA, the CDR3 is TGTGCCAGCAGTCCCTCGTGGGGAGAGGAAAAACTGTTTTTT.

Only one count was recorded for this clone. The chain uses TRBV23-1 and TRBJ2-3; D remains ambiguous. TRBV23-1 is recorded as an ORF, its role being uncertain. V lost 8 bases to trimming and J lost 1 base, with 22 bases between them. There are 17 residues in the CDR3. Here the CDR3 reads CASPFVGFFFGTDTQYF. The CDR3 nucleotides are TGCGCCAGCCCTTTCGTGGGGTTCTTTTTCGGCACAGATACGCAGTATTTT.

This chain links TRBV7-4 with TRBJ1-2, with a tentative D call TRBD1 (6 bases). The CDR3 spans 13 residues. Looked up from germline, CDR1 is SGHVT and CDR2 is SQSDAQ. Between the trimmed V and J ends, which lost 6 bases and 8 bases, there was a span of 16 bases. As DNA, the CDR3 is TGTGCCAGCAGGAGTACAGGGTCGAGAGGCTACACCTTC. This translates into CASRSTGSRGYTF.